These T cell receptor beta chains were read from a single sample in a study of Ad26.COV2.S vaccination and SARS-CoV-2 variants. Sequencing was performed with immunoSEQ multiplex PCR; in TCRdb, only in-frame clones are kept and a portion is missing. The sample carries 400,000 to 450,000 clones, 90% recorded once. This specimen was peripheral blood, taken in a trial of Ad26.COV2.S vaccine versus placebo. Receptor source: a person aged 18-65 years who received the Ad26.COV2.S COVID-19 vaccine or a placebo. Each CDR3 is given with its conserved first and last residue. Each record gives: clone size, V gene, D gene, J gene, CDR3 DNA, CDR3 protein. The D gene is left open where the match is weak. Size tells how often a clone was seen (once, few, many) or the class of an expanded clone, and some rows leave it out.

few	TRBV7-8	NA	TRBJ1-6	TGTGCCAGCAGCTCCCGGATTTTAAATTCACCCCTCCACTTT	CASSSRILNSPLHF
NA	TRBV28	TRBD2	TRBJ2-5	TGTGCCAGCAATGTACAAGGAGTGGAAGCTAGCGGGTCAACATGGGGACAAGAGACCCAGTACTTC	CASNVQGVEASGSTWGQETQYF
once	TRBV5-4	TRBD1	TRBJ2-1	TGTGCCAGCAGCTTGCCCGTAGGGGGCAATATCAATGAGCAGTTCTTC	CASSLPVGGNINEQFF
once	TRBV28	NA	TRBJ2-7	TGTGCCAGCAGTTTTCTGTTAGGCGGTTACGAGCAGTACTTC	CASSFLLGGYEQYF
NA	TRBV2	NA	TRBJ1-5	TGTGCCAGCAGTGAAGCCAGGACTCAGCCCCAGCATTTT	CASSEARTQPQHF
NA	TRBV4-2	NA	TRBJ2-2	TGTGCCAGCAGCCAAAGTTCATCGGCCTTCCCCGGGGAGCTGTTTTTT	CASSQSSSAFPGELFF
NA	TRBV16	NA	TRBJ2-1	TGTGCCAGCAGCCAACTTAACGATCCTAGCTCCTACAATGAGCAGTTCTTC	CASSQLNDPSSYNEQFF
NA	TRBV2	TRBD2	TRBJ2-3	TGTGCCAGCAGTATTAGCGGGGGAGTGGCAGATACGCAGTATTTT	CASSISGGVADTQYF
once	TRBV21-1	NA	TRBJ2-7	TGTGCCAGCAGCAAAGTCCCTTCAGGGGGTAGTTACGAGCAGTACTTC	CASSKVPSGGSYEQYF
NA	TRBV7-2	NA	TRBJ2-1	TGTGCCAGCAGCTTAGGGATCTCCTACAATGAGCAGTTCTTC	CASSLGISYNEQFF
once	TRBV7-2	NA	TRBJ2-1	TGTGCCAGCAGCTTAGACTCTAGCCGCAATGAGCAGTTCTTC	CASSLDSSRNEQFF
NA	TRBV6-4	TRBD2	TRBJ2-3	TGTGCCAGCAGTGACGGGACTACGGCGGATACGCAGTATTTT	CASSDGTTADTQYF
NA	TRBV6-2/TRBV6-3	NA	TRBJ2-7	TGTGCCAGCAGTAACAGGGTTGTACAGCCCCTCCGCTACGAGCAGTACTTC	CASSNRVVQPLRYEQYF
NA	TRBV3-1/TRBV3-2	NA	TRBJ2-1	TGTGCCAGCAGCCTCCCAATAAGCAATGAGCAGTTCTTC	CASSLPISNEQFF
NA	TRBV27	TRBD2	TRBJ2-3	TGTGCCAGCTGTGGGGGAGGGCGCACAGATACGCAGTATTTT	CASCGGGRTDTQYF
once	TRBV7-9	NA	TRBJ2-1	TGTGCCAGCAGCTTTGGAGGGTTCGATGAGCAGTTCTTC	CASSFGGFDEQFF
NA	TRBV27	NA	TRBJ1-4	TGTGCCAGCAGTCCCCAGGGGATAGCGACTAATGAAAAACTGTTTTTT	CASSPQGIATNEKLFF
NA	TRBV27	TRBD1	TRBJ1-2	TGTGCCAGCGGTCTAGGGGGCGACTATGGCTACACCTTC	CASGLGGDYGYTF
NA	TRBV19	TRBD1	TRBJ1-5	TGTGCCAGTAGTGAGGGACAGGTAGGCAATCAGCCCCAGCATTTT	CASSEGQVGNQPQHF
NA	TRBV3-1/TRBV3-2	NA	TRBJ2-7	TGTGCCAGCAGCCAAGGCTGGACGGGTACCTACGAGCAGTACTTC	CASSQGWTGTYEQYF
few	TRBV6-5	NA	TRBJ2-5	TGTGCCAGCAGTTACCGTTTCACGGGAGCAGGAGAGACCCAGTACTTC	CASSYRFTGAGETQYF
NA	TRBV19	TRBD1	TRBJ2-7	TGTGCCAGTAGTGCGGGACAGGCGAAAACCTACGAGCAGTACTTC	CASSAGQAKTYEQYF
NA	TRBV5-1	NA	TRBJ2-7	TGCGCCAGCAGCTCCGGTAGGTTAGGGCCAAACGAGCAGTACTTC	CASSSGRLGPNEQYF
NA	TRBV24-1	NA	TRBJ2-3	TGTGCCACAAGGACAGCGAGCACAGATACGCAGTATTTT	CATRTASTDTQYF
NA	TRBV18	TRBD1	TRBJ2-7	TGTGCCAGCTCACCATTTCGCCCAGAAAGGGACAGATTCTACGAGCAGTACTTC	CASSPFRPERDRFYEQYF
NA	TRBV9	NA	TRBJ1-4	TGTGCCAGCAGCGTAGGACAGCGTAATGAAAAACTGTTTTTT	CASSVGQRNEKLFF
NA	TRBV3-1/TRBV3-2	NA	TRBJ1-1	TGTGCCAGCAGCCAAAGGGGCAGGGAGGGCACTGAAGCTTTCTTT	CASSQRGREGTEAFF
NA	TRBV5-4	NA	TRBJ2-7	TGTGCCAGCAGCTCCTCCTACGAGCAGTACTTC	CASSSSYEQYF
NA	TRBV6-5	TRBD2	TRBJ2-7	TGTGCCAGCAGTAACTTAGCGGGTCCACCCAGCGACGAGCAGTACTTC	CASSNLAGPPSDEQYF
NA	TRBV13	NA	TRBJ2-3	TGTGCCAGCAGCTTACGGGAGAGCACAGATACGCAGTATTTT	CASSLRESTDTQYF
NA	TRBV11-2	TRBD2	TRBJ2-3	TGTGCCAGCAGCTCTGGACTAGCGGGAGTTATAGATACGCAGTATTTT	CASSSGLAGVIDTQYF
NA	TRBV4-1	TRBD2	TRBJ2-1	TGCGCCAGCAGCCACCCGGGGCTCACCTCTAGCGGGATGTGGGATGAGCAGTTCTTC	CASSHPGLTSSGMWDEQFF
NA	TRBV3-1/TRBV3-2	TRBD1	TRBJ1-5	TGTGCCAGCAGCGGAACCGGGACAGGGGGCGCGGATCAGCCCCAGCATTTT	CASSGTGTGGADQPQHF
NA	TRBV4-2	NA	TRBJ2-7	TGTGCCAGCAGCCTAGGCCTCGAGCAGTACTTC	CASSLGLEQYF
NA	TRBV27	TRBD1	TRBJ2-1	TGTGCCAGCAGTTCCCTAGACAGGGGGCCATACAATGAGCAGTTCTTC	CASSSLDRGPYNEQFF
NA	TRBV18	NA	TRBJ1-3	TGTGCCAGCTCACCAGGGGTTTACTCTGGAAACACCATATATTTT	CASSPGVYSGNTIYF
NA	TRBV24-1	NA	TRBJ2-1	TGTGCCACCAGTGATTCCGACACGTCCTCCTACAATGAGCAGTTCTTC	CATSDSDTSSYNEQFF
once	TRBV24-1	TRBD2	TRBJ2-3	TGTGCCACCAGTGACTCGAGCGGGAGAGGGACAGATACGCAGTATTTT	CATSDSSGRGTDTQYF
NA	TRBV11-2	NA	TRBJ1-6	TGTGCCAGCAGCTTAATGGGTTCGGGAAATTCACCCCTCCACTTT	CASSLMGSGNSPLHF
NA	TRBV4-2	TRBD1	TRBJ2-2	TGTGCCAGCAGCCAAGACAGGGGGCTAGGCGGGGAGCTGTTTTTT	CASSQDRGLGGELFF
NA	TRBV6-1	NA	TRBJ2-4	TGTGCCAGCAGTGAAGGGAGGGGCGCGGCCAAAAACATTCAGTACTTC	CASSEGRGAAKNIQYF
NA	TRBV9	NA	TRBJ1-1	TGTGCCAGCAGCGTGGGTGGGGCTGTCATGAACACTGAAGCTTTCTTT	CASSVGGAVMNTEAFF
NA	TRBV2	TRBD2	TRBJ2-5	TGTGCCAGCAGGATTCCGGGACTAGCGGACCTTAAGGCGTCATCTTCGGGAGAGACCCAGTACTTC	CASRIPGLADLKASSSGETQYF
NA	TRBV7-3	TRBD1	TRBJ1-2	TGTGCCAGCAGCTTAGGGACAGGGATGTATGGCTACACCTTC	CASSLGTGMYGYTF
NA	TRBV6-5	TRBD1	TRBJ2-7	TGTGCCAGCAGTTCGGGACAGGGCGAGCAGTACTTC	CASSSGQGEQYF
NA	TRBV5-6	NA	TRBJ1-1	TGTGCCAGCAGCTTTCAGGGGAGGGGCACTGAAGCTTTCTTT	CASSFQGRGTEAFF
NA	TRBV18	TRBD2	TRBJ2-1	TGTGCCAGCTCACCTTGGCGGGAGGGGGAGACTGAGCAGTTCTTC	CASSPWREGETEQFF
NA	TRBV13	NA	TRBJ1-3	TGTGCCAGCAGCCCCGGAGGAAACACCATATATTTT	CASSPGGNTIYF